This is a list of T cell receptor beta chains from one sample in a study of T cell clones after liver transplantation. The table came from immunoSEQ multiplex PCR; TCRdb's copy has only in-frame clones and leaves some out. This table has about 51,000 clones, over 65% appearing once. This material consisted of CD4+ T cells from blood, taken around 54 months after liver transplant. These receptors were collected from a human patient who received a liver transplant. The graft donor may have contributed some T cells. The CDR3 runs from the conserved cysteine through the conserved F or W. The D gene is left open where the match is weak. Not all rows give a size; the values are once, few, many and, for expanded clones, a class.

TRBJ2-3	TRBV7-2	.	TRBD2	CASSPRRAGGSTDTQYF	TGTGCCAGCAGCCCCCGCCGAGCGGGGGGTAGCACAGATACGCAGTATTTT
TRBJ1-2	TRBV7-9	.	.	CASSQLDIPYGYTF	TGTGCCAGCAGCCAATTAGACATACCCTATGGCTACACCTTC
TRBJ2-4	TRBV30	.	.	CAWSSLPAKNIQYF	TGTGCCTGGAGCTCCCTTCCAGCCAAAAACATTCAGTACTTC
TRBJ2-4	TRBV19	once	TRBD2	CATSLWGGLGENIQYF	TGTGCCACTTCACTATGGGGGGGGTTGGGTGAAAACATTCAGTACTTC
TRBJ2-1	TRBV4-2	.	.	CASSQTLQGSYNEQFF	TGTGCCAGCAGCCAAACACTACAGGGCTCCTACAATGAGCAGTTCTTC
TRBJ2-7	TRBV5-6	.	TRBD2	CASSLLAGYSYEQYF	TGTGCCAGCAGCTTACTAGCGGGTTATTCCTACGAGCAGTACTTC
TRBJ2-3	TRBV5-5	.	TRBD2	CASSSGTSGVADTQYF	TGTGCCAGCAGCTCCGGGACTAGCGGGGTGGCAGATACGCAGTATTTT
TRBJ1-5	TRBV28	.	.	CASRPGTLGNQPQHF	TGTGCCAGCAGACCGGGTACTCTGGGCAATCAGCCCCAGCATTTT
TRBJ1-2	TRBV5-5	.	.	CASSLGTDYGYTF	TGTGCCAGCAGCTTGGGGACTGACTATGGCTACACCTTC
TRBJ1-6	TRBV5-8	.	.	CASSLSLGNSPLHF	TGTGCCAGCAGCTTGTCGCTCGGCAATTCACCCCTCCACTTT
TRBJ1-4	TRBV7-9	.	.	CASDRQLTNEKLFF	TGTGCCAGCGATCGTCAGCTAACTAATGAAAAACTGTTTTTT
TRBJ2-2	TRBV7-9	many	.	CASSLEPNTGELFF	TGTGCCAGCAGCTTAGAACCTAACACCGGGGAGCTGTTTTTT
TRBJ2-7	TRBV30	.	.	CAWIDNYEQYF	TGTGCCTGGATAGACAACTACGAGCAGTACTTC
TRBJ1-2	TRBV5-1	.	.	CASSLARGTGGYTF	TGCGCCAGCAGCTTGGCCCGAGGGACTGGTGGCTACACCTTC
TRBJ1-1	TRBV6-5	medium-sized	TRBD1	CASRRQGAEAFF	TGTGCCAGCAGAAGACAGGGGGCTGAAGCTTTCTTT
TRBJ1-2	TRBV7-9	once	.	CASSLEGGYTF	TGTGCCAGCAGCCTAGAGGGTGGCTACACCTTC
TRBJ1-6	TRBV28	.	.	CASSSTLGGVISPLHF	TGTGCCAGCAGTTCCACCCTCGGGGGGGTAATCTCACCCCTCCACTTT
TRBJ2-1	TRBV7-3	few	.	CASSLNPGRSNNEQFF	TGTGCCAGCAGCTTAAACCCTGGACGGTCTAACAATGAGCAGTTCTTC
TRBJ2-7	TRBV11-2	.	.	CASSFDTYEQYF	TGTGCCAGCAGCTTCGACACTTACGAGCAGTACTTC
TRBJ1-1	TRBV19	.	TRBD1	CASKELDRANTEAFF	TGTGCCAGTAAAGAGTTAGACAGGGCGAACACTGAAGCTTTCTTT
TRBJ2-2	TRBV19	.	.	CASKNTEGNTGELFF	TGTGCCAGTAAGAACACGGAGGGGAACACCGGGGAGCTGTTTTTT
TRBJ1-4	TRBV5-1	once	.	CASTPDGSRDEKLFF	TGCGCCAGCACCCCGGACGGCTCCAGGGATGAAAAACTGTTTTTT